What follows are 26 T cell receptor beta chains derived from one specimen sequenced in a study of technical replicates of blood from a few donors. The repertoire was sequenced with immunoSEQ multiplex PCR; TCRdb's copy has only in-frame clones and lacks some. The table includes tens of thousands of clones, 80% to 90% detected once. Material for sequencing was PBMCs. These receptors were collected from a human donor in good health. Some clones in this sample may be carry-over from other donors' samples.

This chain connects TRBV7-6 to TRBJ2-2; D might be TRBD1 (5 bases). There are 15 residues in the CDR3. V lost 5 bases and J 1 base, leaving 11 bases between the germline ends. Germline CDR1 is SGHVS and CDR2 is FNYEAQ. CDR3 nucleotides: TGTGCCAGCAGCGGATACAGGAGGAACACCGGGGAGCTGTTTTTT. Amino acid sequence: CASSGYRRNTGELFF.

This chain joins TRBV29-1 and TRBJ1-2; no reliable D call. Germline lookup yields CDR1 SQVTM and CDR2 ANQGSEA. This CDR3 is 11 amino acids long. V was clipped by 7 bases and J by 7 bases, with 13 bases between them. The CDR3 sequence: CSAPAGSGYTF. CDR3 DNA: TGCAGCGCCCCGGCAGGTTCTGGCTACACCTTC.

The chain uses TRBV7-8 and TRBJ2-1; TRBD2 might be the D (5 bases). The V and J ends lost 1 base and 7 bases respectively, with 14 bases between them. Germline CDR1 SGHVS, CDR2 FQNEAQ. This CDR3 spans 15 amino acids. CDR3 sequence (DNA): TGTGCCAGCAGCTTAGTTCTAGCTCTGTTGAATGAGCAGTTCTTC. This gives the protein CASSLVLALLNEQFF.

The chain uses TRBV29-1 and TRBJ2-6, with 12 bases matching TRBD1. V gave up 7 bases and J gave up 2 bases; unmatched junction bases: 9. The CDR3 covers 17 residues. CDR1 and CDR2 from the germline V gene are SQVTM and ANQGSEA. DNA of the CDR3: TGCAGCGCTGACACCGGGACAGGGGGCCCTGGGGCCAACGTCCTGACTTTC. Its protein product is CSADTGTGGPGANVLTF.

V and J are TRBV6-5 and TRBJ2-1, with 11 bases matching TRBD2. The junction had 7 bases not matched to a gene; V was cut back by 2 bases and J by 7 bases. CDR1 is MNHEY and CDR2 is SVGAGI in the germline V gene. There are 16 residues in the CDR3. In nucleotides, the CDR3 is TGTGCCAGCAGTTACGGTAGCGGGAGGGCTCGGAATGAGCAGTTCTTC. Amino acid sequence: CASSYGSGRARNEQFF.

V usage is TRBV5-1 and J usage is TRBJ2-4; 7 bases agree with TRBD1. V lost 0 bases to trimming and J lost 2 bases; unmatched junction nucleotides: 5. This CDR3 comprises 16 residues. Germline-derived CDR1 and CDR2 are SGHRS and YFSETQ. The CDR3 here is CASSLGGGATKNIQYF. CDR3 DNA: TGCGCCAGCAGCTTGGGAGGGGGCGCGACCAAAAACATTCAGTACTTC.

The CDR3 DNA reads TGCGCCAGCAGCCAGGCCGGGACACTACTCTCCTACGAGCAGTACTTC. Its protein product is CASSQAGTLLSYEQYF. The chain carries TRBV5-1 and TRBJ2-7, with a possible D match to TRBD1 (6 bases). The V end was cut by 4 bases, the J end by 0 bases, with 17 bases between. The CDR3 consists of 16 residues. Looked up from germline, CDR1 is SGHRS and CDR2 is YFSETQ.

V usage is TRBV5-6 and J usage is TRBJ2-1, with D possibly being TRBD1 (5 bases). From germline, CDR1 is SGHDT and CDR2 YYEEEE. CDR3 length equals 15 residues. V lost 4 bases to trimming and J lost 4 bases, with 15 bases between them. CDR3 nucleotides: TGTGCCAGCAGCCAGGGCAGCCACGGGTACAATGAGCAGTTCTTC. Translating it yields CASSQGSHGYNEQFF.

The rearrangement uses TRBV11-2 and TRBJ1-5; no clear D gene. Trimming shortened V by 0 bases and J by 7 bases, and 13 bases separated the two germline ends. CDR1 and CDR2 from the germline V gene are SGHAT and FQNNGV. The CDR3 totals 15 residues. CDR3 sequence: CASSLDGRGGQPQHF. CDR3 DNA sequence: TGTGCCAGCAGCTTAGATGGGCGGGGAGGGCAGCCCCAGCATTTT.

This clone was counted once. The chain carries TRBV4-3 and TRBJ1-3, with D unresolved. V was shortened by 4 bases and J by 0 bases, with 13 bases between the two germline ends. This CDR3 has 16 amino acids. Germline-derived CDR1 and CDR2 are LGHNA and YSLEER. The CDR3 loop reads CASSRGQLLSGNTIYF. The CDR3 region has the DNA TGCGCCAGCAGCCGCGGGCAGCTCCTCTCTGGAAACACCATATATTTT.

The chain carries TRBV30 and TRBJ1-4; possibly TRBD1 for D (5 bases). Trimming shortened V by 2 bases and J by 5 bases, and 12 bases separated the two germline ends. Germline values: CDR1 GTSNPN, CDR2 SVGIG (reference sequence). This CDR3 is 14 amino acids long. CDR3 sequence: CAWSRGWGNEKLFF. CDR3 sequence (DNA): TGTGCCTGGAGTCGGGGGTGGGGGAATGAAAAACTGTTTTTT. Together with reference TRBV30 and TRBJ1-4, the CDR3 gives the full variable domain: SQTIHQWPATLVQPVGSPLSLECTVEGTSNPNLYWYRQAAGRGLQLLFYSVGIGQISSEVPQNLSASRPQDRQFILSSKKLLLSDSGFYLCAWSRGWGNEKLFFGSGTQLSVL.

As concerns this clone: Distinct nucleotide sequences in the sample also encode this CDR3. This chain connects TRBV4-2 to TRBJ2-7; a possible D gene is TRBD1 (5 bases). Trimming left V 4 bases short and J 5 bases short, with 12 bases between. CDR1 LGHNA and CDR2 YNFKEQ come from the germline V gene. The CDR3 is 13 amino acids. The CDR3 DNA reads TGTGCCAGCAGCCGGGGCGAAGGGAACGAGCAGTACTTC. It specifies CASSRGEGNEQYF.

The chain couples TRBV5-1 to TRBJ2-5, with D hard to call. Per germline, CDR1 SGHRS and CDR2 YFSETQ. The CDR3 sequence is 14 residues long. V lost 7 bases and J lost 4, with 17 bases in between. In nucleotides, the CDR3 is TGCGCCAGCTCCCCGTCGTGGCGCGGAGAGACCCAGTACTTC. Its translation: CASSPSWRGETQYF.

The count of this clone is one. The gene calls are TRBV6-5 and TRBJ1-6; weak D call: TRBD1 (6 bases). The V and J ends lost 10 bases and 0 bases respectively, with 13 bases between them. The germline V gene has CDR1 MNHEY and CDR2 SVGAGI. The CDR3 has 15 amino acids. In DNA form, the CDR3 reads TGTGCCACAGGGGAGTTGAGCTCCTATAATTCACCCCTCCACTTT. Amino acids: CATGELSSYNSPLHF.

In its sample, this clone was seen once. This chain joins TRBV2 and TRBJ1-3; no clear D gene. This CDR3 has 16 residues. The V gene lost 3 bases and the J gene lost 0 bases, with 12 bases spanning the gap. The germline gives CDR1 SNHLY, CDR2 FYNNEI. CDR3 sequence (DNA): TGTGCCAGCAGTGACCGTTCCAGATCCTCTGGAAACACCATATATTTT. The encoded protein is CASSDRSRSSGNTIYF.

This clone was recorded a few times. The V gene is TRBV29-1, the J gene TRBJ1-2, with TRBD1 matching over 9 bases. The CDR3 contains 12 residues. V was clipped by 6 bases and J by 4 bases; unmatched bases: 3. Germline V gene lookup returns CDR1 SQVTM and CDR2 ANQGSEA. The DNA for the CDR3 is TGCAGCGTGGGGGGACAGGGCTATGGCTACACCTTC. Translated: CSVGGQGYGYTF.

This clone was picked up a small number of times. The chain employs TRBV6-1 and TRBJ1-6, with unresolved D. Trimming took off 2 bases at V and 0 bases at J, with 11 bases between the two ends. The germline gives CDR1 MNHNS, CDR2 SASEGT. This CDR3 spans 17 amino acids. CDR3 DNA sequence: TGTGCCAGCAGTGAATGGAGTATTAGCTCCTATAATTCACCCCTCCACTTT. Its translation: CASSEWSISSYNSPLHF.

The chain links TRBV2 to TRBJ1-2; D unclear. The CDR3 has 13 residues. With 8 bases removed from V and 7 bases from J, the gap between germline ends came to 17 bases. Germline assignment: CDR1 SNHLY and CDR2 FYNNEI. CDR3: CASSYSTGFGYTF. The CDR3 coding sequence is TGTGCCAGCTCTTATTCGACGGGGTTTGGCTACACCTTC. Looking up the rest from reference TRBV2 and TRBJ1-2 gives the full variable domain: EPEVTQTPSHQVTQMGQEVILRCVPISNHLYFYWYRQILGQKVEFLVSFYNNEISEKSEIFDDQFSVERPDGSNFTLKIRSTKLEDSAMYFCASSYSTGFGYTFGSGTRLTVV.

The table lists this clone with a count of one. V gene TRBV5-4 combines with J gene TRBJ2-1, with a tentative D call TRBD2 (5 bases). The germline gives CDR1 SGHNT, CDR2 YYREEE (reference sequence). With 0 bases removed from V and 0 bases from J, the gap between germline ends came to 10 bases. The CDR3 is 16 amino acids. The CDR3 here is CASSLALASSYNEQFF. In DNA, the CDR3 is TGTGCCAGCAGCTTGGCATTAGCGAGCTCCTACAATGAGCAGTTCTTC.

The chain has TRBV5-1 and TRBJ2-5, with D perhaps matching TRBD2 (5 bases). The CDR3 runs to 14 residues. The germline V gene has CDR1 SGHRS and CDR2 YFSETQ. Trimming pared 4 bases from V and 1 base from J, leaving 11 bases between. The CDR3 loop is CASSPPGGQETQYF. CDR3 bases: TGCGCCAGCAGCCCCCCAGGAGGCCAAGAGACCCAGTACTTC.

The chain carries TRBV15 and TRBJ2-1; D might be TRBD2 (6 bases). Germline values: CDR1 LNHNV, CDR2 YYDKDF (reference sequence). The CDR3 consists of 16 residues. V gave up 5 bases and J gave up 0 bases, with 14 bases separating them. Here the CDR3 reads CATSREGRSSYNEQFF. The CDR3 nucleotides are TGTGCCACCAGCCGCGAGGGGAGGTCCTCCTACAATGAGCAGTTCTTC.

The chain links TRBV11-2 to TRBJ2-3, with 10 nucleotides matching TRBD2. This CDR3 spans 17 amino acids. Germline CDR1 reads SGHAT; CDR2 reads FQNNGV. J was trimmed by 3 bases and V by 0 bases; bases with no gene match: 6. The CDR3 DNA reads as TGTGCCAGCAGCTTAGAGGGACTAGCGACTCGAACAGATACGCAGTATTTT. Its translation is CASSLEGLATRTDTQYF.

This clone was counted only a few times. J is TRBJ1-2 and V is TRBV4-3, with D tentatively TRBD1 (6 bases). CDR1 is LGHNA and CDR2 is YSLEER in the germline V gene. The CDR3 runs to 14 residues. V was clipped by 0 bases and J by 4 bases, with 9 bases between them. In DNA, the CDR3 is TGCGCCAGCAGCCAAGACAAACAGGGCTATGGCTACACCTTC. It is translated as CASSQDKQGYGYTF.

The J gene is TRBJ1-1, the V gene TRBV7-9; perhaps TRBD1 as D (6 bases). The CDR3 has 15 residues. Trimming stripped 6 bases from V and 0 bases from J, with 14 bases between. CDR1 and CDR2 from the germline V gene are SEHNR and FQNEAQ (reference sequence). The CDR3 coding sequence is TGTGCCAGCAGAAACACGGGGGGCATGAACACTGAAGCTTTCTTT. Amino acids: CASRNTGGMNTEAFF.

The gene calls are TRBV5-1 and TRBJ1-3; 7 bases agree with TRBD1. The germline V gene has CDR1 SGHRS and CDR2 YFSETQ. V lost 3 bases to trimming and J lost 2 bases; unmatched junction nucleotides: 2. The CDR3 sequence is 14 residues long. CDR3 nucleotide sequence: TGCGCCAGCAGCTGGGACAGTGCTGGAAACACCATATATTTT. Its protein is CASSWDSAGNTIYF. The variable domain in full, completed from reference TRBV5-1 and TRBJ1-3, reads KAGVTQTPRYLIKTRGQQVTLSCSPISGHRSVSWYQQTPGQGLQFLFEYFSETQRNKGNFPGRFSGRQFSNSRSEMNVSTLELGDSALYLCASSWDSAGNTIYFGEGSWLTVV.

This chain uses TRBV27 with TRBJ1-4; D uncertain. The CDR3 runs to 16 residues. Trimming cost V 3 bases and J 0 bases, with 11 bases left between them. The germline CDR1 and CDR2 sequences are MNHEY and SMNVEV (reference sequence). The CDR3 DNA sequence: TGTGCCAGCAGTTTCCTCTCTACCGCAACTAATGAAAAACTGTTTTTT. Translating gives CASSFLSTATNEKLFF.